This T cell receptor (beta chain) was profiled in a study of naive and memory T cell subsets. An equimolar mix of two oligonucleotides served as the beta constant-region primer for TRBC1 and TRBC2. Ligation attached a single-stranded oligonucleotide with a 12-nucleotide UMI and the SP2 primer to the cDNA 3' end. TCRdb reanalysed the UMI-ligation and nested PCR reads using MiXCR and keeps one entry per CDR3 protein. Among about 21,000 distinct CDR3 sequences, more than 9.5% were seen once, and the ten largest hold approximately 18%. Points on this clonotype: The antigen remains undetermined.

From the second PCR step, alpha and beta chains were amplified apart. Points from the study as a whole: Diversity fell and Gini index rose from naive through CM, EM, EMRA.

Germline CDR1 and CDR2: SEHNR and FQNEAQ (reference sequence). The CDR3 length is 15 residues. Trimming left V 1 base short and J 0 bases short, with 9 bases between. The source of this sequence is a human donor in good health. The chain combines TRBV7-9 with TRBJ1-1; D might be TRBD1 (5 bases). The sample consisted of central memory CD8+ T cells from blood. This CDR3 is CASSLERQLNTEAFF. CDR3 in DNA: TGTGCCAGCAGCTTAGAAAGACAGCTGAACACTGAAGCTTTCTTT.